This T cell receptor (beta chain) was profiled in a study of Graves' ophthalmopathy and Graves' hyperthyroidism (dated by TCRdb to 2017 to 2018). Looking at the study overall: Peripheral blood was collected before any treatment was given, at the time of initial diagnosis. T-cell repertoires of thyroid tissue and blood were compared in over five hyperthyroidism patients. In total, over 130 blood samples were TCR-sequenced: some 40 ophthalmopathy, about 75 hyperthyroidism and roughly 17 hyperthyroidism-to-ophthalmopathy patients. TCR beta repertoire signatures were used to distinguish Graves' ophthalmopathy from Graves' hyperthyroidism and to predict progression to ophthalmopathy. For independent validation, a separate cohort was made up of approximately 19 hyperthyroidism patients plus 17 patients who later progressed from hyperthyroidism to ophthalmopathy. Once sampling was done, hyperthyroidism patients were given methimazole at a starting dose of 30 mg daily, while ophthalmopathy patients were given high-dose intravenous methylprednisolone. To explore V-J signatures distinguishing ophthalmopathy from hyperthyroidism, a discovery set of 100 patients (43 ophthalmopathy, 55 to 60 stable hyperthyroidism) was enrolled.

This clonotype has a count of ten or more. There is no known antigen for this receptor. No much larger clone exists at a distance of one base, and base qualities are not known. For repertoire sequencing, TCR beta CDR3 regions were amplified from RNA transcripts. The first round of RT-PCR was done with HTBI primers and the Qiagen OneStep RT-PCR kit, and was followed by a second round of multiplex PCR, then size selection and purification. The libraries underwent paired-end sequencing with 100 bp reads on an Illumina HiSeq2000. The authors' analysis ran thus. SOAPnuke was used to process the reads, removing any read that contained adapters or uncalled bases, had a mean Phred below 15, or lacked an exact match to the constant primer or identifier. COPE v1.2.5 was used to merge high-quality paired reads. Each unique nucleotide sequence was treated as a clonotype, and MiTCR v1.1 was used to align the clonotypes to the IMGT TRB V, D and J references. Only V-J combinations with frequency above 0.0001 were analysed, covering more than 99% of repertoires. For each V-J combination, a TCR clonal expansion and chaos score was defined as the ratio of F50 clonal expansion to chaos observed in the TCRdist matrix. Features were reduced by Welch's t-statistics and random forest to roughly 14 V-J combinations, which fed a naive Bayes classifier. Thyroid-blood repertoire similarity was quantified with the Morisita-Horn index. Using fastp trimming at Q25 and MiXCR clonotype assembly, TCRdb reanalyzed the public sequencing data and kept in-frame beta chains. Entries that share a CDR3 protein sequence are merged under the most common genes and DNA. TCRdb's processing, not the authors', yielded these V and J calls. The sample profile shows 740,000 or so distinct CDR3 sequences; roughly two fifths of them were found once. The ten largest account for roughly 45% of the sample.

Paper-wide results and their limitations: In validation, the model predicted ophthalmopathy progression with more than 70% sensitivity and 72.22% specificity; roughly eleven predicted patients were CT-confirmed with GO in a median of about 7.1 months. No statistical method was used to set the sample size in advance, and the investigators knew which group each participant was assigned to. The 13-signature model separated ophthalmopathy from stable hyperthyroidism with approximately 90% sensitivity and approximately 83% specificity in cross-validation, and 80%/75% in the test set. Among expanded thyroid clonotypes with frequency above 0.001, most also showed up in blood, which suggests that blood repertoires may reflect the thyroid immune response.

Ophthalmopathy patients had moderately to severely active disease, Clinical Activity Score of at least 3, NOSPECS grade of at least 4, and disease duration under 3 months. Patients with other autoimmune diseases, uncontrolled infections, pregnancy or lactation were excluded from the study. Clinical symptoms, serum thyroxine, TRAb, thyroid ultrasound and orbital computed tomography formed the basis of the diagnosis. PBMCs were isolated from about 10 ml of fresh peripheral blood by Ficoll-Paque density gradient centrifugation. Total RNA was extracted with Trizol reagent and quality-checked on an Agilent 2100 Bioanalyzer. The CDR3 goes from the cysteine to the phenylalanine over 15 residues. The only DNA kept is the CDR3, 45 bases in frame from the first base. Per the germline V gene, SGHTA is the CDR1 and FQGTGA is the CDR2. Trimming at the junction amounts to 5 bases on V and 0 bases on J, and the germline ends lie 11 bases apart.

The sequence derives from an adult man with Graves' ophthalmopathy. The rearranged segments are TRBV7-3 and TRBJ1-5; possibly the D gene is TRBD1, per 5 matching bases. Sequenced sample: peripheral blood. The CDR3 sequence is CASSRTPYSNQPQHF. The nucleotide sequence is TGTGCCAGCAGCCGGACACCTTATAGCAATCAGCCCCAGCATTTT.